These 27 T cell receptor beta chains were sequenced from one sample in a study of T cells in localized non-small cell lung cancer. Libraries were prepared by immunoSEQ multiplex PCR; TCRdb keeps only in-frame clonotypes and omits some of them. The repertoire includes tens of thousands of clones, 88% of them detected once, and roughly 2.5% sits in the top ten. The source material was peripheral blood, sampled before any cancer treatment. The receptors come from a female donor of 60 years or more with stage I squamous cell lung carcinoma.

Regarding this clone: The identical CDR3 is also encoded by other nucleotide sequences in the sample. The V call is TRBV29-1, the J call TRBJ1-4; TRBD1 matches at 8 bases. There are 14 residues in the CDR3. Trimming cost V 4 bases and J 7 bases; bases outside gene matches: 8. Per the germline V gene, CDR1 is SQVTM and CDR2 is ANQGSEA. This chain's CDR3 is CSVVGQGSGEKLFF. As DNA, the CDR3 is TGCAGCGTTGTTGGACAGGGATCAGGTGAAAAACTGTTTTTT.

The V and J genes are TRBV15 and TRBJ1-2; maybe TRBD1 (6 bases). Germline V gene lookup returns CDR1 LNHNV and CDR2 YYDKDF (reference sequence). V lost 0 bases and J lost 1, with 12 bases in between. The CDR3 spans 16 residues. CDR3: CATSRDLGQSNYGYTF. In DNA form, the CDR3 reads TGTGCCACCAGCAGAGATCTTGGACAGAGTAACTATGGCTACACCTTC.

V usage is TRBV29-1 and J usage is TRBJ2-4; TRBD2 matches at 8 bases. The CDR3 has 19 residues. In germline, CDR1 is SQVTM, CDR2 ANQGSEA. Unmatched junction bases numbered 20, after V lost 4 bases and J lost 3 bases. The CDR3 here is CSVVPTSAGNRYDKNIQYF. The CDR3 DNA is TGCAGCGTTGTACCGACTAGCGCGGGAAACAGATACGACAAAAACATTCAGTACTTC.

The chain carries TRBV7-9 and TRBJ2-1; D is ambiguous. The CDR3 consists of 13 residues. Germline loops: CDR1 SEHNR, CDR2 FQNEAQ (reference sequence). V lost 5 bases and J lost 9, with 14 bases in between. The CDR3 region is CASSLKTKGEQFF. CDR3 nucleotides: TGTGCCAGCAGCCTAAAAACGAAGGGTGAGCAGTTCTTC.

This chain joins TRBV9 and TRBJ1-5; D might be TRBD1 (5 bases). The germline V and J ends were trimmed by 3 bases and 5 bases, with 15 bases remaining between them. The CDR3 spans 15 residues. Germline lookup yields CDR1 SGDLS and CDR2 YYNGEE. CDR3 bases: TGTGCCAGCAGCGCAACCGGGGGGAGCGATCAGCCCCAGCATTTT. Translating gives CASSATGGSDQPQHF.

The chain has TRBV15 and TRBJ2-3; 9 bases fit TRBD1. Germline loops: CDR1 LNHNV, CDR2 YYDKDF (reference sequence). V lost 5 bases to trimming and J lost 1 base; unmatched junction nucleotides: 4. The CDR3 consists of 15 residues. CDR3 sequence reads: CATSFWDRGTDTQYF. CDR3 DNA: TGTGCCACCAGCTTTTGGGACAGGGGCACAGATACGCAGTATTTT.

This chain links TRBV7-3 with TRBJ1-1; D might be TRBD1 (5 bases). Trimming pared 2 bases from V and 1 base from J, leaving 5 bases between. The V gene's germline CDR1 is SGHTA and CDR2 FQGTGA. CDR3 length: 13 residues. The CDR3 loop reads CASSLGQNTEAFF. The CDR3 DNA reads TGTGCCAGCAGCTTAGGACAGAACACTGAAGCTTTCTTT.

This clone was seen just once. This sequence joins TRBV6-5 and TRBJ2-1; weak D call: TRBD1 (7 bases). CDR1 MNHEY and CDR2 SVGAGI come from the germline V gene. The CDR3 runs to 16 residues. V was clipped by 0 bases and J by 7 bases, with 16 bases between them. For the CDR3, the DNA is TGTGCCAGCAGTTACTCGAGAGGCAGGGGGGCGAATGAGCAGTTCTTC. Protein product: CASSYSRGRGANEQFF.

This clone was found once. The chain has TRBV5-6 and TRBJ2-1; maybe TRBD1 (6 bases). Germline CDR1 reads SGHDT; CDR2 reads YYEEEE. Trimming cost V 5 bases and J 5 bases, with 14 bases left between them. This CDR3 spans 14 amino acids. DNA for the CDR3: TGTGCCAGCAGACCGCGACAGGCGAACAATGAGCAGTTCTTC. Translated: CASRPRQANNEQFF. The variable domain in full, with the rest retrieved from reference TRBV5-6 and TRBJ2-1, is DAGVTQSPTHLIKTRGQQVTLRCSPKSGHDTVSWYQQALGQGPQFIFQYYEEEERQRGNFPDRFSGHQFPNYSSELNVNALLLGDSALYLCASRPRQANNEQFFGPGTRLTVL.

For the CDR3, the DNA is TGTGCCTGGAGTGTAGGGGGGGAGTCAGATACGCAGTATTTT. Encoded protein: CAWSVGGESDTQYF. The chain carries TRBV30 and TRBJ2-3, with D perhaps matching TRBD2 (7 bases). CDR3 length equals 14 residues. With 0 bases removed from V and 4 bases from J, the gap between germline ends came to 11 bases. Germline loops: CDR1 GTSNPN, CDR2 SVGIG (reference sequence).

This chain connects TRBV6-1 to TRBJ2-2, with D unresolved. Germline-derived CDR1 and CDR2 are MNHNS and SASEGT. The CDR3 length is 13 residues. Trimming shortened V by 8 bases and J by 9 bases, and 16 bases separated the two germline ends. In DNA form, the CDR3 reads TGTGCCAGCGGAAGCAGAGCCGCCAGGGAGCTGTTTTTT. Translated: CASGSRAARELFF.

The chain uses TRBV7-2 and TRBJ2-2; 8 bases match TRBD2. The CDR3 has 16 residues. From germline, CDR1 is SGHTA and CDR2 FQGNSA. V lost 1 base and J lost 2; bases outside the gene matches: 3. As DNA, the CDR3 is TGTGCCAGCAGCTTAGTACTAGCGGCCAACACCGGGGAGCTGTTTTTT. Amino acid sequence: CASSLVLAANTGELFF.

The rearrangement uses TRBV5-5 and TRBJ2-7; D may be TRBD2 (5 bases). Germline V gives CDR1 SGHKS, CDR2 YYEKEE (reference sequence). This CDR3 spans 15 amino acids. Deletions cut 0 bases from V and 11 bases from J, with 21 bases between. CDR3 in DNA: TGTGCCAGCAGCTTGGAACTGGGAGACGTCTTAGGAAAGTACTTC. Encoded protein: CASSLELGDVLGKYF.

This clone turned up a few times. The chain employs TRBV4-1 and TRBJ1-1; D not certain. The germline CDR1 and CDR2 sequences are MGHRA and YSYEKL. This CDR3 contains 14 residues. V was trimmed by 3 bases and J by 2 bases, leaving 10 bases between them. CDR3 nucleotides: TGCGCCAGCAGCCACCTCGACGGAAACACTGAAGCTTTCTTT. This codes for CASSHLDGNTEAFF.

The count of this clone is one. The V call is TRBV25-1, the J call TRBJ1-2; D gene unclear. Trimming shortened V by 3 bases and J by 4 bases, and 9 bases separated the two germline ends. Germline V CDR1 and CDR2: MGHDK, SYGVNS. The CDR3 consists of 13 residues. This CDR3 reads CASSDGRFYGYTF. The CDR3, as DNA: TGTGCCAGCAGTGACGGACGGTTCTATGGCTACACCTTC.

V and J are TRBV13 and TRBJ2-1; the match to TRBD2 covers 8 bases. This CDR3 comprises 15 residues. Germline values: CDR1 PRHDT, CDR2 FYEKMQ (reference sequence). V dropped 2 bases and J dropped 4; count of bases not matched to a gene: 4. CDR3 nucleotide sequence: TGTGCCAGCAGCTTACAGGTAGCGGGGTACAATGAGCAGTTCTTC. Translation: CASSLQVAGYNEQFF.

CDR3 amino acids: CASSPQGLRTDTQYF. CDR3 nucleotide sequence: TGTGCCAGCAGCCCACAGGGGTTGAGGACAGATACGCAGTATTTT. This chain connects TRBV7-2 to TRBJ2-3; 7 bases are a match to TRBD1. CDR3 size: 15 residues. Germline lookup yields CDR1 SGHTA and CDR2 FQGNSA. The J segment lost 3 bases and the V segment lost 5 bases, leaving 8 bases of the junction unmatched. The full variable domain, rest sourced from reference TRBV7-2 and TRBJ2-3, is GAGVSQSPSNKVTEKGKDVELRCDPISGHTALYWYRQSLGQGLEFLIYFQGNSAPDKSGLPSDRFSAERTGGSVSTLTIQRTQQEDSAVYLCASSPQGLRTDTQYFGPGTRLTVL.

This chain links TRBV19 with TRBJ1-3; 8 bases match TRBD1. The CDR3 sequence is 13 residues long. Germline CDR1 and CDR2: LNHDA and SQIVND (reference sequence). V lost 7 bases and J lost 7; bases outside the gene matches: 6. CDR3 loop: CASTRTGLNTIYF. Here the CDR3 DNA reads TGTGCCAGTACCCGGACAGGGTTGAACACCATATATTTT.

The chain recombines TRBV27 with TRBJ2-1; TRBD1 might be the D (6 bases). V gave up 2 bases and J gave up 5 bases, with 13 bases separating them. CDR3 length: 15 amino acids. Germline V CDR1 and CDR2: MNHEY, SMNVEV (reference sequence). The CDR3 sequence is CASSLQGQGDNEQFF. Here the CDR3 DNA reads TGTGCCAGCAGTTTACAGGGGCAGGGTGACAATGAGCAGTTCTTC.

This chain connects TRBV6-5 to TRBJ1-5; D is unclear. Germline CDR1 is MNHEY and CDR2 is SVGAGI. The CDR3 consists of 13 residues. The ends were cut back, 2 bases at V and 5 bases at J, with 7 bases in the middle. The CDR3 sequence: CASSYNSYQPQHF. DNA for the CDR3: TGTGCCAGCAGTTACAACAGTTATCAGCCCCAGCATTTT.

V usage is TRBV7-7 and J usage is TRBJ1-5; 9 nucleotides align to TRBD1. V shed 2 bases, J shed 2 bases, and the junction held 7 bases outside the gene matches. This CDR3 is built from 17 residues. Germline V gene lookup returns CDR1 SSHAT and CDR2 FNYEAQ (reference sequence). The CDR3 DNA sequence: TGTGCCAGCAGCTTAAGGGACAGGGCCATATGCAATCAGCCCCAGCATTTT. Translated: CASSLRDRAICNQPQHF.

V gene TRBV19 combines with J gene TRBJ2-1, with 13 bases lining up with TRBD2. This CDR3 has 15 amino acids. Trimming at V came to 4 bases and at J to 6 bases, leaving 3 bases not matched to a gene. Germline CDR1 is LNHDA and CDR2 is SQIVND (reference sequence). Written as DNA, the CDR3 is TGTGCCAGTAGTAAGACTAGCGGGAGGTCCAATGAGCAGTTCTTC. This codes for CASSKTSGRSNEQFF.

The rearrangement links TRBV7-8 to TRBJ2-7, with D possibly called TRBD1 or TRBD2 (6 bases each). Trimming shortened V by 0 bases and J by 5 bases, and 14 bases separated the two germline ends. The CDR3 is 15 amino acids. Per the germline V gene, CDR1 is SGHVS and CDR2 is FQNEAQ. The CDR3 coding sequence is TGTGCCAGCAGCTTAGCTACACAGGGAGGAAACGAGCAGTACTTC. This encodes CASSLATQGGNEQYF.

This clone was detected only once. DNA of the CDR3: TGTGCCAGTACCCCAGGGGGCCAGAACACTGAAGCTTTCTTT. Translating gives CASTPGGQNTEAFF. V is TRBV19 and J is TRBJ1-1, with TRBD1 matching 8 bases. The CDR3 extends over 14 amino acids. Per germline, CDR1 LNHDA and CDR2 SQIVND (reference sequence). Trimming removed 7 bases from V and 1 base from J; junction bases left unmatched: 5.

V gene TRBV5-4 combines with J gene TRBJ1-2; D unresolved. CDR1 SGHNT and CDR2 YYREEE come from the germline V gene (reference sequence). This CDR3 region has 15 residues. V was cut by 0 bases and J by 0 bases, with 9 bases left in between. The CDR3 spells CASSLGGSSNYGYTF. The CDR3 DNA reads TGTGCCAGCAGCTTGGGAGGAAGCTCTAACTATGGCTACACCTTC.

This clone has more than one count but fewer than ten. The chain is built from TRBV9 and TRBJ2-6, with no clear D. This CDR3 is built from 16 residues. Looked up from germline, CDR1 is SGDLS and CDR2 is YYNGEE. Trimming removed 2 bases at V and 4 bases at J, with 13 bases between. DNA for the CDR3: TGTGCCAGCAGCGTTCCTTCTAGTGCCGGGGCCAACGTCCTGACTTTC. It yields the protein CASSVPSSAGANVLTF.

The genes are TRBV6-5 and TRBJ2-2; D gene ambiguous. Germline V lookup: CDR1 MNHEY, CDR2 SVGAGI. Trimming stripped 5 bases from V and 2 bases from J, with 12 bases between. This CDR3 comprises 15 residues. CDR3 sequence reads: CASSVKRPNTGELFF. For the CDR3, the DNA is TGTGCCAGCAGTGTAAAGAGGCCCAACACCGGGGAGCTGTTTTTT.